This T cell receptor beta chain was recovered during a study of Graves' ophthalmopathy and Graves' hyperthyroidism (dated by TCRdb to the late 2010s). Study-level background: Peripheral blood was collected at initial diagnosis, prior to any treatment. The study used TCR beta repertoire signatures to distinguish Graves' ophthalmopathy from Graves' hyperthyroidism and to predict progression to ophthalmopathy. In total, 135 blood samples were TCR-sequenced: approximately 42 ophthalmopathy, approximately 75 hyperthyroidism and approximately 17 hyperthyroidism-to-ophthalmopathy patients. To explore V-J signatures that separate ophthalmopathy from hyperthyroidism, a discovery set of about a hundred patients was enrolled, consisting of about 45 with ophthalmopathy and roughly 57 with stable hyperthyroidism. The independent validation cohort included approximately 19 hyperthyroidism patients plus 17 patients who later progressed from hyperthyroidism to ophthalmopathy. In roughly 6 hyperthyroidism patients, the T-cell repertoires found in thyroid tissue were compared with those found in blood. Once sampling was done, hyperthyroidism patients were given methimazole at a starting dose of 30 mg daily, while ophthalmopathy patients were given high-dose intravenous methylprednisolone.

The CDR3 goes from the cysteine to the phenylalanine over 18 residues. The only DNA kept is the CDR3, 54 bases in frame from the first base. V has 0 bases trimmed and J has 2 bases trimmed; junction bases matching no gene number 6. The germline V gene yields SGHVS for CDR1 and FQNEAQ for CDR2. This clonotype showed up many times. Which antigen it targets is not known. No base-level quality is on record; no much larger clone is a single base apart. Hyperthyroidism was defined as stable when no progression to ophthalmopathy occurred within 18 months of follow-up. The hyperthyroidism patients were 18 to 65 years old and newly diagnosed, with a disease duration of less than 2 months. Patients with other autoimmune diseases, uncontrolled infections, pregnancy or lactation were excluded. Diagnosis was based on clinical symptoms, serum thyroxine, TRAb, thyroid ultrasound and orbital computed tomography. PBMCs were isolated from roughly 10 ml of fresh peripheral blood by Ficoll-Paque density gradient centrifugation. Trizol reagent was used to extract the total RNA, and its quality was then checked on an Agilent 2100 Bioanalyzer.

TCR beta CDR3 regions were amplified from RNA transcripts for repertoire sequencing. A first-round RT-PCR used HTBI primers with the Qiagen OneStep RT-PCR kit, followed by a second-round multiplex PCR, size selection and purification. The libraries underwent paired-end sequencing with 100 bp reads on an Illumina HiSeq2000. The published analysis was carried out like this. SOAPnuke was used to process the reads, throwing out any read that had adapters, had uncalled bases, had a mean Phred below 15, or lacked an exact constant-primer or identifier match. High-quality paired reads were merged with COPE v1.2.5. Unique nucleotide sequences were defined as clonotypes and aligned to IMGT TRB V, D and J references using MiTCR v1.1. Only V-J combinations with frequency above 0.0001 were analysed, covering around 99% of repertoires. A TCR clonal expansion and chaos score per V-J combination was defined as the ratio of F50 clonal expansion to chaos observed in the TCRdist matrix. Welch's t-statistics and random forest were used to reduce the features to approximately 13 V-J combinations, which were then used as input to a naive Bayes classifier. The Morisita-Horn index was used to measure how similar the thyroid and blood repertoires were. Clones were called with MiXCR by TCRdb after fastp trimmed the public reads at Q25, and only in-frame beta chains were retained. One record per CDR3 amino acid sequence lists the most common genes and DNA. V and J calls and clone size were set by TCRdb, not the authors. The sample yields 300,000 to 450,000 distinct CDR3 sequences; 17% were counted once. Together, the top ten hold 2.4% of the sample.

Study-level results and caveats: In cross-validation, the 13-signature model distinguished ophthalmopathy from stable hyperthyroidism with around 90% sensitivity and 81.08% specificity, while in the test set the corresponding values were about 80% and 75%. In validation, the model predicted ophthalmopathy progression with 70.59% sensitivity and about 73% specificity; some twelve predicted patients were CT-confirmed with GO in a median of around 6 months. Among expanded thyroid clonotypes with frequency above 0.001, most also showed up in blood, which suggests that blood repertoires may reflect the thyroid immune response. Sample size was not predetermined statistically, and investigators were not blinded to group allocation.

This receptor was identified in an adult woman with stable Graves' hyperthyroidism. The chain is encoded by TRBV7-8 joined to TRBJ2-6; TRBD1 matches 8 bases in the middle. Source material: peripheral blood. The CDR3 region reads CASSLAGQGLAGANVLTF. The DNA sequence is TGTGCCAGCAGCTTAGCAGGACAGGGTTTAGCTGGGGCCAACGTCCTGACTTTC.